These T cell receptor beta chains were read from a single sample in a study of Ad26.COV2.S vaccination and SARS-CoV-2 variants. Sequenced by immunoSEQ multiplex PCR; TCRdb stores in-frame clones only, minus some. The sample carries about 350,000 clones, 92% recorded once. The material was peripheral blood, obtained after recovery from COVID-19. These receptors came from a human donor who had recovered from COVID-19. CDR3s include the opening cysteine and the closing phenylalanine or tryptophan. The D gene is left open where the match is weak. Some rows mark clone size as missing; the rest say once, few, many or name a class of expanded clone.

abundance	d_gene	v_gene	j_gene	CDR3nt	CDR3aa
.	.	TRBV9	TRBJ2-3	TGTGCCAGCAGCCAGCGCGCCGGGACAGATACGCAGTATTTT	CASSQRAGTDTQYF
.	.	TRBV27	TRBJ2-7	TGTGCCAGCAGTCCTCCCGGGGGGCGCGTCTACGAGCAGTACTTC	CASSPPGGRVYEQYF
.	.	TRBV2	TRBJ1-2	TGTGCCAGCAGTGCTTATAGCGGGGCCGCTAACTATGGCTACACCTTC	CASSAYSGAANYGYTF
.	.	TRBV18	TRBJ2-1	TGTGCCAGCTCACCACCTAATTCCAGGGGTGGAGGTGGGAGATACAATGAGCAGTTCTTC	CASSPPNSRGGGGRYNEQFF
.	.	TRBV12-5	TRBJ1-1	TGTGCTAGTGGTTGGCTTGCTTCCAGGGGATTGTTGATGAGAGTCACTGAAGCTTTCTTT	CASGWLASRGLLMRVTEAFF
.	.	TRBV19	TRBJ2-1	TGTGCCAGTAGTATAGGCCCGAGAGGGTCTGCCCAGCACTATGAGCAGTTCTTC	CASSIGPRGSAQHYEQFF
once	.	TRBV5-1	TRBJ2-3	TGCGCCAGCAGCTTGCGGGGGACTACAGATACGCAGTATTTT	CASSLRGTTDTQYF
few	.	TRBV4-1	TRBJ1-2	TGCGCCAGCAGCCAAGAAGCAGGGCTTCTCTATGGCTACACCTTC	CASSQEAGLLYGYTF
.	.	TRBV4-1	TRBJ2-2	TGCGCCAGCAGCCAAGTAAAGAACACCGGGGAGCTGTTTTTT	CASSQVKNTGELFF
once	TRBD1	TRBV27	TRBJ2-2	TGTGCCAGCAGTTGGACAGGGGGCACCGGGGAGCTGTTTTTT	CASSWTGGTGELFF
once	.	TRBV27	TRBJ1-2	TGTGCCAGCAGTACCACGACAGACCTCCGCTATGGCTACACCTTC	CASSTTTDLRYGYTF
.	.	TRBV6-5	TRBJ1-1	TGTGCCAGCAGTTACCTCAGGGGCCATACTGAAGCTTTCTTT	CASSYLRGHTEAFF
few	.	TRBV2	TRBJ2-2	TGTGCCTGGCTGGGGCCGACCGGGGAGCTGTTTTTT	CAWLGPTGELFF
.	.	TRBV12-3/TRBV12-4	TRBJ1-1	TGTGCCAGCAGTTTACTTTTGGACACTGAAGCTTTCTTT	CASSLLLDTEAFF
.	TRBD2	TRBV7-9	TRBJ2-1	TGTGCCAGCAGCCCTAGACTAGCGGGGGTCATAGGTGAGCAGTTCTTC	CASSPRLAGVIGEQFF
.	.	TRBV7-8	TRBJ2-7	TGTGCCAGCAGCTTCGCCTCGGAAGCCTACGAGCAGTACTTC	CASSFASEAYEQYF
.	.	TRBV11-2	TRBJ1-2	TGTGCCAGCAGCCCGGGACCCAAAGGGAACTATGGCTACACCTTC	CASSPGPKGNYGYTF
.	.	TRBV10-3	TRBJ2-2	TGTGCCACCCTCGACAGGGAGGACACCGGGGAGCTGTTTTTT	CATLDREDTGELFF
.	TRBD1	TRBV3-1/TRBV3-2	TRBJ1-4	TGTGCCAGCAGCCAAGGCCCTGACAGGGTTCCTAATGAAAAACTGTTTTTT	CASSQGPDRVPNEKLFF
.	.	TRBV6-5	TRBJ1-3	TGTGCCAGCGGAACAGGGTCTGGAAACACCATATATTTT	CASGTGSGNTIYF
.	.	TRBV20-1	TRBJ2-1	TGCAGTGCTAGTAAGGACCTAGAGCAGTTCTTC	CSASKDLEQFF
once	.	TRBV2	TRBJ1-2	TGTGCCAGCAGTGAAGGAGGGCTCTATGGCTACACCTTC	CASSEGGLYGYTF
.	.	TRBV11-2	TRBJ1-6	TGTGCCAGCAGCTTAGCACAGAGCTACTCCTATAATTCACCCCTCCACTTT	CASSLAQSYSYNSPLHF
.	TRBD1	TRBV27	TRBJ1-1	TGTGCCAGCAGCCCTGACAGGGGCACTGAAGCTTTCTTT	CASSPDRGTEAFF
.	TRBD1	TRBV29-1	TRBJ1-1	TGCAGCGTTGTAGGGCAGGGGGCCGGTGAAGCTTTCTTT	CSVVGQGAGEAFF
.	.	TRBV6-1	TRBJ2-3	TGTGCCAGCAGTGAAGCGGGGGAGGCAGTAACAGATACGCAGTATTTT	CASSEAGEAVTDTQYF
few	.	TRBV5-4	TRBJ2-7	TGTGCCAGCAGCTTGGCCGTCGGGGGGCTTAAGTACGAGCAGTACTTC	CASSLAVGGLKYEQYF
.	.	TRBV5-1	TRBJ2-5	TGCGCCAGCAGTGAGATGGCAGGCCAAGAGACCCAGTACTTC	CASSEMAGQETQYF
.	.	TRBV10-3	TRBJ1-2	TGTGCCACATCCCCAACCCGCTATGGCTACACCTTC	CATSPTRYGYTF
.	.	TRBV27	TRBJ1-2	TGTGCCAGCAGTTTATCCCCCCAAAGAGACTATGGCTACACCTTC	CASSLSPQRDYGYTF